Below, one T cell receptor beta chain is given with its context. Its specificity is not known. Trimming removed 5 bases from V and 9 bases from J, with 14 bases in between. The CDR3 spans 14 residues. From germline, CDR1 is SGHTA and CDR2 FQGTGA. These data belong to a study of T cell responses to AZD1222 COVID-19 vaccine. The study, taken as a whole, reports: No repertoire was sampled before or during the peak T cell response, only after it. White British ancestry dominated among donors, who included more females, and clonal diversity was possibly underestimated. Once two AZD1222 doses were given, Spike-specific TCR breadth and depth went up.

Clones were sequenced by immunoSEQ multiplex PCR, and TCRdb holds only the in-frame ones, with some missing. The data show 150,000 to 200,000 clones, around 89% seen once. The clonotype was recovered from an adult who received the MenACWY meningococcal vaccine as a control. The gene calls are TRBV7-3 and TRBJ1-6, with D possibly being TRBD1 (5 bases). The specimen comprised peripheral blood, sampled 28 days after the second dose of the MenACWY control vaccine. The CDR3 nucleotides are TGTGCCAGCAGCAACACAGGTGCTGGTTCACCCCTCCACTTT. This translates into CASSNTGAGSPLHF.